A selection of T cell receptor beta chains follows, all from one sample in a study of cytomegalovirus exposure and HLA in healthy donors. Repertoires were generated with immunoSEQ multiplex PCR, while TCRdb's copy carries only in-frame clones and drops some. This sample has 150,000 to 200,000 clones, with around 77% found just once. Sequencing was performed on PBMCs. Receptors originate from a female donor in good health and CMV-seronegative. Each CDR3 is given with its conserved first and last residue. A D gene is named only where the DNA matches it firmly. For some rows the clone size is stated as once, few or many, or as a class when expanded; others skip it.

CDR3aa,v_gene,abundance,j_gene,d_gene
CASSLGQARSEQYF,TRBV28,once,NA,NA
CASRGEAGAAGELFF,TRBV6-1,NA,TRBJ2-2,TRBD2
CASSLLNLNQPQHF,TRBV28,NA,TRBJ1-5,NA
CASRPTGGPYEQYF,TRBV7-2,NA,TRBJ2-7,TRBD1
CASSTDMSQTYEQYF,TRBV27,NA,TRBJ2-7,NA
CASSPLAGGATGELFF,TRBV7-3,NA,TRBJ2-2,TRBD2
CASSLANAGVGEQFF,TRBV5-1,NA,TRBJ2-1,NA
CASAGSSYNEQFF,TRBV19,NA,TRBJ2-1,TRBD2
CSASVVAQHF,TRBV20-1,NA,TRBJ1-5,NA
CASSQGLAYDEQFF,TRBV4-3,NA,TRBJ2-1,TRBD2
CASSLGQEDGYTF,TRBV5-1,NA,TRBJ1-2,TRBD1
CASSFTSGGAGEQYF,TRBV5-4,NA,TRBJ2-7,TRBD2
CASSQPVRGFYNEQFF,TRBV4-1,NA,TRBJ2-1,NA
CASSKQTGTMEKLFF,TRBV19,NA,TRBJ1-4,NA
CASSIDTGVGQPQHF,TRBV19,NA,TRBJ1-5,NA
CASSPQLAGGGELFF,TRBV5-6,NA,TRBJ2-2,TRBD2
CASSRLAGGLDQETQYF,TRBV5-6,NA,TRBJ2-5,TRBD2
CASTDGRGTDTQYF,TRBV7-2,few,TRBJ2-3,TRBD1
CASSLPNRQVLTYEQYF,TRBV28,few,TRBJ2-7,NA
CASSPGGSYNEQFF,TRBV2,NA,TRBJ2-1,TRBD1
CASSLGAPQAFF,TRBV7-9,NA,TRBJ1-1,NA
CASSENRVSGYTF,TRBV25-1,NA,TRBJ1-2,NA
CASRGAGRAEAFF,TRBV28,NA,TRBJ1-1,NA
CASSLWASGGTDTQYF,TRBV28,NA,TRBJ2-3,TRBD2